This entry concerns a single TCR beta chain. As yet, its antigen is unknown. The data are from a study of cytomegalovirus exposure and HLA in healthy donors. For the study at large: Clustering assigned around 77% of the approximately 390 genotyped donors to the Caucasian-associated ancestry cluster.

A multiplex PCR was run with 60 Vbeta primers and 13 Jbeta primers. TCRdb's table, derived via immunoSEQ multiplex PCR, lists solely in-frame clones and lacks some. Of roughly 96,000 clones listed, 60% to 75% are singletons. Study-level results: Later work found most CMV-associated TCR beta chains apparently HLA-restricted.

The CDR3 has 16 residues. Germline V CDR1 and CDR2: SGHTS, YDEGEE. Trimming cost V 0 bases and J 4 bases; bases outside gene matches: 9. The sequence was collected from a female donor in good health and CMV-seropositive. The chain is built from TRBV5-8 and TRBJ2-7, with 8 bases that match TRBD1. The sequenced material came from PBMCs. CDR3: CASSLAGGQAQYEQYF. The CDR3 bases are TGTGCCAGCAGCTTGGCCGGGGGACAGGCTCAATACGAGCAGTACTTC.